Below, 28 T cell receptor beta chains from the same sample are listed, as sequenced in a study of vaccination and CD4 T cells after COVID-19. Treatment described: roughly 10-day PBMC culture with coronavirus spike peptide pools or control peptides (ViraFEST assay). These receptors have no identified antigens. Cultured CD4+ T cell DNA underwent sequencing with the Oncomine TCR Beta short-read assay. TCRdb called the PCR reads again in MiXCR, with one record for every CDR3 protein. Of about 20,000 distinct CDR3 sequences listed, 60% are singletons. Sequenced here: CD4+ T cells from blood, cultured in vitro, sampled after SARS-CoV-2 vaccination. These receptors were taken from a human donor who had recovered from COVID-19.

This chain joins TRBV6-5 and TRBJ2-7, with TRBD1 matching 12 bases. V lost 2 bases to trimming and J lost 4 bases; unmatched junction nucleotides: 6. Germline CDR1 reads MNHEY; CDR2 reads SVGAGI. The CDR3 runs to 16 residues. For the CDR3, the DNA is TGTGCCAGCAGTTACGAGGGACAGGGGGCGTTTTACGAGCAGTACTTC. Its translation is CASSYEGQGAFYEQYF.

This clonotype was counted between two and nine times. V is TRBV10-1 and J is TRBJ2-2; 8 positions match TRBD2. CDR3 size: 15 residues. V was clipped by 10 bases and J by 2 bases; unmatched bases: 9. Germline V lookup: CDR1 WNHNN, CDR2 SYGVQD (reference sequence). The CDR3 sequence: CAIPPGGVNTGELFF. CDR3 nucleotide sequence: TGCGCCATTCCACCCGGGGGGGTTAACACCGGGGAGCTGTTTTTT.

This clonotype was seen more than once but under ten times. This sequence joins TRBV20-1 and TRBJ1-1; tentatively, D is TRBD1 (6 bases). CDR3 length: 13 amino acids. The germline CDR1 and CDR2 sequences are DFQATT and SNEGSKA (reference sequence). The ends were cut back, 5 bases at V and 7 bases at J, with 17 bases in the middle. The CDR3 DNA follows: TGCAGTGCTGGACAGCCGACGCAAGGTGAAGCTTTCTTT. Protein product: CSAGQPTQGEAFF.

The chain has TRBV29-1 and TRBJ2-7, with 9 bases that match TRBD1. This CDR3 has 17 residues. Trimming took 4 bases from V and 3 from J; bases not matched to a gene: 16. Germline CDR1 reads SQVTM; CDR2 reads ANQGSEA. In nucleotides, the CDR3 is TGCAGCGTTGTTGGCCGCGGCCCGGGACAGGGTTTCTACGAGCAGTACTTC. This gives the protein CSVVGRGPGQGFYEQYF.

The chain is built from TRBV2 and TRBJ2-3; D gene unclear. Germline CDR1 SNHLY, CDR2 FYNNEI. V was trimmed by 6 bases and J by 1 base, leaving 8 bases between them. The CDR3 is 13 amino acids. The CDR3 DNA sequence: TGTGCCAGCAGAACGACCGGCACAGATACGCAGTATTTT. Its protein product is CASRTTGTDTQYF.

CDR3 residues: CSARKGDGYTF. The DNA for the CDR3 is TGCAGTGCTAGAAAGGGGGATGGCTACACCTTC. This rearrangement joins TRBV20-1 to TRBJ1-2, with TRBD1 as a possible D gene (6 bases). This CDR3 has 11 residues. The V gene lost 2 bases and the J gene lost 6 bases, with 7 bases spanning the gap. Germline CDR1 reads DFQATT; CDR2 reads SNEGSKA (reference sequence).

V gene TRBV5-1 combines with J gene TRBJ1-2, with a weak D call TRBD1 (5 bases). Looked up from germline, CDR1 is SGHRS and CDR2 is YFSETQ. Trimming left V 1 base short and J 5 bases short, with 12 bases between. The CDR3 is 14 amino acids. DNA for the CDR3: TGCGCCAGCAGCTTGACGGCAGGGCGGTATGGCTACACCTTC. Translating it yields CASSLTAGRYGYTF.

The chain joins TRBV20-1 to TRBJ2-3; D remains unclear. With 1 base removed from V and 6 bases from J, the gap between germline ends came to 23 bases. The CDR3 length is 17 residues. CDR1 is DFQATT and CDR2 is SNEGSKA in the germline V gene (reference sequence). In nucleotides, the CDR3 is TGCAGTGCTAGAGTTGTCGGACGGTTCTTAGACGGCGATACGCAGTATTTT. Amino acids: CSARVVGRFLDGDTQYF.

This clonotype was recorded a few times. V and J are TRBV20-1 and TRBJ1-2; D is uncertain. The germline V and J ends were trimmed by 6 bases and 5 bases, with 13 bases remaining between them. The CDR3 totals 12 residues. Looked up from germline, CDR1 is DFQATT and CDR2 is SNEGSKA (reference sequence). Here the CDR3 DNA reads TGCAGTGCACCCGAGGGCGCTTATGGCTACACCTTC. The encoded protein is CSAPEGAYGYTF.

This clonotype was observed a handful of times. In DNA form, the CDR3 reads TGTGCCAGCAGCCGGAATAGCAATCAGCCCCAGCATTTT. As protein: CASSRNSNQPQHF. The chain links TRBV7-8 to TRBJ1-5; D not certain. The CDR3 runs to 13 residues. Per the germline V gene, CDR1 is SGHVS and CDR2 is FQNEAQ. Trimming took 5 bases from V and 0 from J, leaving 5 bases between them.

J is TRBJ1-2 and V is TRBV5-6, with D hard to call. Germline V lookup: CDR1 SGHDT, CDR2 YYEEEE. There are 15 residues in the CDR3. V lost 1 base, J lost 4 bases, and 14 bases lay in between. The CDR3 loop is CASSLWGPSVYGYTF. Written as DNA, the CDR3 is TGTGCCAGCAGCTTGTGGGGTCCCTCGGTCTATGGCTACACCTTC.

The rearrangement uses TRBV30 and TRBJ1-5, with 10 bases lining up with TRBD1. The junction had 8 bases not matched to a gene; V was cut back by 3 bases and J by 6 bases. Germline assignment: CDR1 GTSNPN and CDR2 SVGIG (reference sequence). There are 15 residues in the CDR3. The CDR3 is CAWRSGTGEIQPQHF. The CDR3 DNA reads TGTGCCTGGAGGTCAGGGACAGGGGAAATTCAGCCCCAGCATTTT.

The J gene is TRBJ2-5, the V gene TRBV7-6, with D uncertain. In germline, CDR1 is SGHVS, CDR2 FNYEAQ. V was shortened by 2 bases and J by 4 bases, with 11 bases between the two germline ends. This CDR3 region has 14 residues. CDR3: CASSLYAFLETQYF. In DNA, the CDR3 is TGTGCCAGCAGCTTATATGCCTTCTTAGAGACCCAGTACTTC.

V usage is TRBV19 and J usage is TRBJ2-7, with 10 bases matching TRBD2. V was clipped by 6 bases and J by 5 bases; unmatched bases: 10. The CDR3 is made up of 15 amino acids. Germline lookup yields CDR1 LNHDA and CDR2 SQIVND (reference sequence). The CDR3 spells CASRLSGGSLDEQYF. Here the CDR3 DNA reads TGTGCCAGTAGACTTAGCGGGGGGTCCCTGGACGAGCAGTACTTC.

The V call is TRBV20-1, the J call TRBJ2-1, with D possibly TRBD2 on 6 matching bases. The CDR3 spans 18 residues. The V and J ends lost 3 bases and 5 bases respectively, with 26 bases between them. Germline CDR1 reads DFQATT; CDR2 reads SNEGSKA (reference sequence). CDR3 in DNA: TGCAGTGCTAGGGCGGGCGTCCTAGCAGCGGGCGGTCACAATGAGCAGTTCTTC. It is translated as CSARAGVLAAGGHNEQFF.

The V and J genes are TRBV19 and TRBJ1-3, with D possibly matching TRBD1 (5 bases). The germline V and J ends were trimmed by 1 base and 3 bases, with 13 bases remaining between them. The CDR3 sequence is 16 residues long. Germline CDR1 reads LNHDA; CDR2 reads SQIVND (reference sequence). The CDR3 region is CASSIAAGSSGNTIYF. The CDR3 DNA sequence: TGTGCCAGTAGTATAGCTGCAGGGTCGAGTGGAAACACCATATATTTT.

This sequence joins TRBV12-3 or TRBV12-4 and TRBJ2-2; D remains unclear. V gave up 3 bases and J gave up 4 bases, with 3 bases separating them. CDR3 size: 12 residues. In DNA, the CDR3 is TGTGCCAGCAGTTTCATCACCGGGGAGCTGTTTTTT. Amino acids: CASSFITGELFF.

The chain couples TRBV6-1 to TRBJ1-4, with TRBD1 as a possible D gene (6 bases). Trimming shortened V by 6 bases and J by 7 bases, and 21 bases separated the two germline ends. This CDR3 spans 16 amino acids. In germline, CDR1 is MNHNS, CDR2 SASEGT. The DNA for the CDR3 is TGTGCCAGCAGAAAGGGTTTACAGGGTAGGGCTGAAAAACTGTTTTTT. Translation gives CASRKGLQGRAEKLFF.

This clonotype was counted between two and nine times. V and J are TRBV10-3 and TRBJ2-5; D gene uncertain. Germline CDR1 reads ENHRY; CDR2 reads SYGVKD. Trimming took 0 bases from V and 5 from J, leaving 10 bases between them. The CDR3 totals 14 residues. DNA for the CDR3: TGTGCCATCAGTGAGTCAGGCCAGTGGGAGACCCAGTACTTC. It is translated as CAISESGQWETQYF.

This chain links TRBV7-2 with TRBJ2-5, with 7 bases identical to TRBD1. The junction had 3 bases not matched to a gene; V was cut back by 0 bases and J by 5 bases. The CDR3 spans 14 residues. Per the germline V gene, CDR1 is SGHTA and CDR2 is FQGNSA. The CDR3 reads CASSLAGGRETQYF. The CDR3 region has the DNA TGTGCCAGCAGCTTAGCAGGGGGCCGGGAGACCCAGTACTTC.

V is TRBV30 and J is TRBJ1-6; TRBD1 matches 9 bases. The J segment lost 10 bases and the V segment lost 2 bases, leaving 9 bases of the junction unmatched. The CDR3 runs 15 residues. CDR1 and CDR2 (germline): GTSNPN, SVGIG (reference sequence). The CDR3 DNA follows: TGTGCCTGGAGTTTATGGAGACAGGGGGGGTCACCCCTCCACTTT. This sequence encodes CAWSLWRQGGSPLHF.

This CDR3 reads CASSRLMNTEAFF. The CDR3 nucleotides read TGTGCCAGCAGCCGCCTGATGAACACTGAAGCTTTCTTT. The genes are TRBV27 and TRBJ1-1; D ambiguous. The CDR3 covers 13 residues. CDR1 and CDR2 from the germline V gene are MNHEY and SMNVEV (reference sequence). Trimming removed 6 bases from V and 0 bases from J, with 8 bases in between.

The V call is TRBV5-1, the J call TRBJ2-7; 10 bases line up with TRBD2. The CDR3 spans 16 residues. Looked up from germline, CDR1 is SGHRS and CDR2 is YFSETQ. Trimming removed 0 bases from V and 4 bases from J; junction bases left unmatched: 7. The CDR3 loop is CASSLGLAGPTYEQYF. Written as DNA, the CDR3 is TGCGCCAGCAGCTTGGGACTAGCGGGTCCTACTTACGAGCAGTACTTC.

The chain uses TRBV20-1 and TRBJ1-2; no clear D. The CDR3 consists of 13 residues. Trimming shortened V by 5 bases and J by 8 bases, and 18 bases separated the two germline ends. The germline CDR1 and CDR2 sequences are DFQATT and SNEGSKA (reference sequence). For the CDR3, the DNA is TGCAGTGCTCTCTACCAGGTCAATCGGGGCTACACCTTC. Its protein is CSALYQVNRGYTF.

The rearrangement joins TRBV30 to TRBJ1-5; TRBD1 is a possible D gene (5 bases). CDR3 length equals 13 residues. Per the germline V gene, CDR1 is GTSNPN and CDR2 is SVGIG (reference sequence). Deletions cut 5 bases from V and 5 bases from J, with 13 bases between. This CDR3 is CAWGRGGDQPQHF. CDR3 sequence (DNA): TGTGCCTGGGGCCGGGGGGGGGATCAGCCCCAGCATTTT.

The CDR3 sequence: CASSLDAGSPRAEAFF. The CDR3 bases are TGTGCCAGCAGCTTAGATGCGGGGTCGCCCCGCGCTGAAGCTTTCTTT. This rearrangement joins TRBV7-3 to TRBJ1-1, with unresolved D. CDR1 SGHTA and CDR2 FQGTGA come from the germline V gene. The CDR3 has 16 amino acids. Between the trimmed V and J ends, which lost 2 bases and 6 bases, there was a span of 19 bases.

V is TRBV29-1 and J is TRBJ2-3; the D gene is possibly TRBD1 (5 bases). CDR1 SQVTM and CDR2 ANQGSEA come from the germline V gene. This CDR3 comprises 14 residues. Between the trimmed V and J ends, which lost 3 bases and 4 bases, there was a span of 14 bases. DNA for the CDR3: TGCAGCGTTGACCTACAGGCCCAGCCAGATACGCAGTATTTT. Translated, it gives CSVDLQAQPDTQYF.

The gene calls are TRBV7-3 and TRBJ2-1; possibly TRBD2 for D (6 bases). Germline CDR1 is SGHTA and CDR2 is FQGTGA. The CDR3 runs 16 residues. Trimming shortened V by 3 bases and J by 8 bases, and 20 bases separated the two germline ends. The DNA for the CDR3 is TGTGCCAGCAGCTTGAGGACGGGACTCTTCGCGGATGAGCAGTTCTTC. Translated: CASSLRTGLFADEQFF.